What follows is one TCR beta chain and its context. The target of this receptor is not known. Per-nucleotide qualities are absent, and no much larger clonotype sits a single base away. TCRbeta CDR3 regions were amplified from genomic DNA using the immunoSEQ Assay, a bias-controlled multiplex PCR. In the source study's methods: Within the assay, amplification of reference gene primers was used to estimate how many nucleated cells each sample contained. Sequence reads were collapsed and filtered to measure the absolute abundance of every unique TCRbeta CDR3 rearrangement. For each sample, productive Simpson clonality was calculated as the square root of Simpson's diversity index over productive rearrangements. Imported from immuneACCESS, the table was reduced by TCRdb to in-frame sequences with V and J called. These copies leave out some clones; in studies compared against another copy, an unresolved V gene accounts for under half, and the cause of the remainder is not known. That table supplies the V and J calls and clone size; D and trimming were determined from the DNA. The sample table records roughly 120,000 clones; roughly 87% of these occur just once. About 7.7% of the sample goes to the ten largest clones.

This entry belongs to a study of blood T cell repertoires in COVID-19 (dated by TCRdb to 2018 to 2021). With respect to the entire study: Samples covering the acute and convalescent phases of COVID-19 were provided by collaborators in the United States, Italy and Spain. The prospective study material was composed of cDNA or gDNA derived from T cells, B-cell-depleted T cells, or PBMCs. Subjects who had been exposed to COVID-19, were actively infected with it, or had recovered from it provided the deeply sampled blood TCRbeta repertoires that made up the dataset. The repertoires were released in a freely available public database intended as a resource for research on the immune response to SARS-CoV-2. Samples were obtained from the ongoing ImmuneRACE study (first 160 participants) and from 1,254 subjects provided by 6 global collaborators. A de-identified subject ID, COVID-19 status, age in years and sex were almost always included in the sample metadata. HLA class I and class II types, where available, came from metadata supplied by the sample provider rather than from assay-based typing.

General findings and caveats noted by the study authors: How much clinical and demographic metadata was included differed by source and by participant, and the metadata was provided uncurated.

Each collaborating institution followed its own protocols to collect whole blood in K2EDTA tubes. Collaborator samples were shipped for TCRbeta analysis as frozen whole blood, isolated PBMCs, or DNA extracted from either sample type. The germline V gene (reference sequence) gives CDR1 as LGHDT and CDR2 as YNNKEL. From the cysteine through the phenylalanine, the CDR3 covers 16 amino acids. Solely the CDR3 DNA is kept, with 48 bases framed from the first base. The trim is 2 bases for V and 5 bases for J, with a gap of 18 bases between the germline ends. Sequences were obtained from peripheral blood. This sequence was found in a human donor in a cohort sampled during active COVID-19. In this chain, TRBV3-1 (or the pseudogene TRBV3-2) is recombined with TRBJ1-1; TRBD1 might be the D gene, on 6 matching bases. CDR3 region: CASSQLQGSKGTEAFF. Here is the DNA: TGTGCCAGCAGCCAACTACAGGGTAGTAAAGGAACTGAAGCTTTCTTT.